Listed below are T cell receptor beta chains from one sample, sequenced in a study of T-cell reconstitution after alpha-beta-depleted transplantation in children. One entry per CDR3 protein, called by TCRdb with MiXCR from the PCR reads. The table records some 240,000 distinct CDR3 sequences, about 12% of them present only once. The sample was PBMCs from the stem cell graft donor, taken from the stem cell graft. The receptor source for this set is a human donor who donated a stem cell graft to a child with acute lymphoblastic leukemia. Each CDR3 is given with its conserved first and last residue. The D gene is left open where the match is weak. The listing skips clone size in some rows; elsewhere it reads once, few, many or a size class.

d_gene,j_gene,v_gene,abundance,CDR3aa,CDR3nt
TRBD2,TRBJ2-7,TRBV29-1,many,CSVQSGVLAYEQYF,TGCAGCGTTCAAAGCGGGGTCTTGGCCTACGAGCAGTACTTC
TRBD1,TRBJ1-1,TRBV29-1,many,CSVQRQGAEETEAFF,TGCAGCGTTCAACGACAGGGGGCTGAAGAAACTGAAGCTTTCTTT
TRBD2,TRBJ2-1,TRBV5-1,many,CASSLTGTSSVNEQFF,TGCGCCAGCAGCTTAACCGGGACTAGCAGCGTCAATGAGCAGTTCTTC
TRBD1,TRBJ1-4,TRBV4-2,many,CASSHATGGGEKLFF,TGTGCCAGCAGCCACGCGACAGGGGGGGGAGAAAAACTGTTTTTT
.,TRBJ2-3,TRBV4-2,many,CASSQDPLRADTQYF,TGTGCCAGCAGCCAAGACCCCTTAAGGGCAGATACGCAGTATTTT
TRBD2,TRBJ2-5,TRBV25-1,many,CASSESSGGQETQYF,TGTGCCAGCAGTGAATCCAGCGGGGGGCAAGAGACCCAGTACTTC
.,TRBJ2-2,TRBV29-1,many,CSVSRQFNTGELFF,TGCAGCGTTTCCCGGCAGTTTAACACCGGGGAGCTGTTTTTT
.,TRBJ1-2,TRBV11-2,many,CASRAPGASYGYTF,TGTGCCAGCAGGGCCCCCGGGGCCTCCTATGGCTACACCTTC
.,TRBJ1-1,TRBV28,many,CASSPPLESTEAFF,TGTGCCAGCAGTCCGCCCCTCGAGAGCACTGAAGCTTTCTTT
.,TRBJ2-7,TRBV15,many,CATQDGYEQYF,TGTGCCACCCAGGATGGCTACGAGCAGTACTTC
TRBD1,TRBJ1-2,TRBV6-1,.,CASSSTWDSTNYGYTF,TGTGCCAGCAGCAGCACCTGGGACAGCACTAACTATGGCTACACCTTC
.,TRBJ1-5,TRBV20-1,many,CSASGSGNQPQHF,TGCAGTGCTAGTGGTTCAGGCAATCAGCCCCAGCATTTT
TRBD1,TRBJ1-4,TRBV6-5,many,CASRAAKGDSEKLFF,TGTGCCAGCAGGGCCGCTAAGGGGGACAGTGAAAAACTGTTTTTT
TRBD2,TRBJ2-1,TRBV5-1,many,CASSWRGVEVRNEQFF,TGCGCCAGCAGCTGGCGGGGGGTTGAGGTACGCAATGAGCAGTTCTTC
.,TRBJ2-7,TRBV7-2,few,CASTHSDLSQYF,TGTGCCAGCACCCATTCCGACTTGTCCCAGTACTTC